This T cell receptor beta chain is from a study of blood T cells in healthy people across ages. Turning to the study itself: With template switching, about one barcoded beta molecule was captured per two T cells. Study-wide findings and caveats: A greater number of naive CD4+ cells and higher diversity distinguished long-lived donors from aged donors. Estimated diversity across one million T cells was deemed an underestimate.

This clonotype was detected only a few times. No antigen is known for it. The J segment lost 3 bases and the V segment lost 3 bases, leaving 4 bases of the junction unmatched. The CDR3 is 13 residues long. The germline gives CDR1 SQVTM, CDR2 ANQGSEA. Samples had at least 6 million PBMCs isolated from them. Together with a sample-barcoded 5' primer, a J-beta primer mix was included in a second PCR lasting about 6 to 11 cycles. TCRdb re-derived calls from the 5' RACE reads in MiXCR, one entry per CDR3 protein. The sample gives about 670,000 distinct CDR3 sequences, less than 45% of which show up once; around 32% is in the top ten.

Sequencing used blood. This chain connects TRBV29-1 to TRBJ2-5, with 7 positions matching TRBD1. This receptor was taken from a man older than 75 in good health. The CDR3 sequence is CSVDTGVEETQYF. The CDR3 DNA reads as TGCAGCGTTGATACAGGGGTGGAAGAGACCCAGTACTTC.